These 6 T cell receptor beta chains were sequenced from one sample in a study of cytomegalovirus exposure and HLA in healthy donors. The PCR employed 60 Vbeta primers together with 13 Jbeta primers. Method: immunoSEQ multiplex PCR; TCRdb's copy keeps in-frame clones and lacks some. The sample contains hundreds of thousands of clones, roughly 91% of which appear only once. Sequences were obtained from PBMCs. The source is a woman under 30 in good health and CMV-seronegative.

The chain joins TRBV5-6 to TRBJ1-1; 7 bases are shared with TRBD1. From germline, CDR1 is SGHDT and CDR2 YYEEEE. J was trimmed by 4 bases and V by 3 bases; bases with no gene match: 12. This CDR3 is 16 amino acids long. The CDR3 reads CASSYSDRVRGTEAFF. The CDR3 DNA reads TGTGCCAGCAGCTACTCCGACAGGGTTAGGGGCACTGAAGCTTTCTTT. The whole variable domain, remainder taken from reference TRBV5-6 and TRBJ1-1, is DAGVTQSPTHLIKTRGQQVTLRCSPKSGHDTVSWYQQALGQGPQFIFQYYEEEERQRGNFPDRFSGHQFPNYSSELNVNALLLGDSALYLCASSYSDRVRGTEAFFGQGTRLTVV.

The V and J genes are TRBV5-5 and TRBJ2-2, with TRBD1 matching over 8 bases. Germline V CDR1 and CDR2: SGHKS, YYEKEE (reference sequence). The V gene end was trimmed by 6 bases and the J gene end by 6 bases; junction bases not matched to a gene: 10. The CDR3 sequence is 15 residues long. The CDR3 DNA reads as TGTGCCAGCACTTTGGGGACAGGCTCACCCGGGGAGCTGTTTTTT. Protein sequence: CASTLGTGSPGELFF.

The genes are TRBV14 and TRBJ2-2; tentative D call: TRBD2 (5 bases). V was shortened by 0 bases and J by 6 bases, with 8 bases between the two germline ends. Per the germline V gene, CDR1 is SGHDN and CDR2 is FVKESK. The length of the CDR3 is 14 residues. In DNA form, the CDR3 reads TGTGCCAGCAGCCAAGATTGGCGGGCCGGGGAGCTGTTTTTT. It is translated as CASSQDWRAGELFF.

The genes are TRBV25-1 and TRBJ2-2, with 10 bases identical to TRBD2. V lost 3 bases to trimming and J lost 7 bases; unmatched junction nucleotides: 11. The V gene's germline CDR1 is MGHDK and CDR2 SYGVNS. CDR3 length equals 17 residues. The CDR3 reads CASSEVLAGPRIGELFF. For the CDR3, the DNA is TGTGCCAGCAGTGAGGTACTAGCGGGACCTAGAATCGGGGAGCTGTTTTTT.

This clone showed up just a few times. This chain connects TRBV5-5 to TRBJ2-7, with D unclear. The germline V gene encodes CDR1 SGHKS and CDR2 YYEKEE (reference sequence). Trimming stripped 4 bases from V and 7 bases from J, with 9 bases between. This CDR3 contains 11 residues. CDR3: CASSHAREQYF. CDR3 DNA sequence: TGTGCCAGCAGCCACGCCAGAGAGCAGTACTTC.

The chain couples TRBV4-3 to TRBJ1-1; D might be TRBD1 (5 bases). V gave up 4 bases and J gave up 1 base, with 10 bases separating them. Germline loops: CDR1 LGHNA, CDR2 YSLEER. The CDR3 covers 14 residues. This chain's CDR3 is CASSRSDKNTEAFF. The DNA of the CDR3 is TGCGCCAGCAGCCGATCGGACAAGAACACTGAAGCTTTCTTT.